In this sample, the clone carrying this TCR beta chain turned up many times. TCRdb used MiXCR to reprocess the 5' RACE reads, holding one entry per CDR3 protein. The sample includes about 59,000 distinct CDR3 sequences, 20% to 30% of them seen just once. This sample stems from a study of neurological immune-mediated disorders. The time point: technical triplicate 2. This CDR3 comprises 14 residues. With 2 bases removed from V and 1 base from J, the gap between germline ends came to 6 bases. The germline V gene encodes CDR1 SGHRS and CDR2 YFSETQ. Material for sequencing was PBMCs. The chain joins TRBV5-1 to TRBJ1-4; TRBD1 might be the D (6 bases). This clonotype originated in a man aged 55-75 years with HTLV-1-associated myelopathy (HAM/TSP). DNA for the CDR3: TGCGCCAGCAGCTTACAGGGAACTAATGAAAAACTGTTTTTT. Protein: CASSLQGTNEKLFF.